A selection of T cell receptor beta chains follows, all from one sample in a study of Graves' ophthalmopathy and Graves' hyperthyroidism. TCRdb fed the multiplex PCR reads into MiXCR, producing one record per CDR3 protein. The data contain some 350,000 distinct CDR3 sequences, 17% of them seen just once; the ten biggest clones take up 2% to 3%. Sequencing was done on a sample of peripheral blood. Receptors were obtained from an adult woman with stable Graves' hyperthyroidism. Both conserved end residues are part of each CDR3. D genes are given only for firm matches. Clone sizes are given selectively: once, few, many, or a class where the clone is expanded.

cdr3_nt: TGCAGCGTTATACCACGAGAAGAGACCCAGTACTTC
cdr3_aa: CSVIPREETQYF
clone_size: many
d_call: .
v_call: TRBV29-1
j_call: TRBJ2-5

cdr3_nt: TGTGCCAGCAGTACCCGGACAGGGGGGGAGACCCAGTACTTC
cdr3_aa: CASSTRTGGETQYF
clone_size: many
d_call: TRBD1
v_call: TRBV12-3/TRBV12-4
j_call: TRBJ2-5

cdr3_nt: TGCAGCGTTGGTATTCAGGCCTATGGCTACACCTTC
cdr3_aa: CSVGIQAYGYTF
clone_size: many
d_call: .
v_call: TRBV29-1
j_call: TRBJ1-2

cdr3_nt: TGCAGTGCTAGAGCTACCGGGACAGGGACCCTGAACACTGAAGCTTTCTTT
cdr3_aa: CSARATGTGTLNTEAFF
clone_size: many
d_call: TRBD1
v_call: TRBV20-1
j_call: TRBJ1-1

cdr3_nt: TGTGCCAGTACCGGGACGGTCAATCAGCCCCAGCATTTT
cdr3_aa: CASTGTVNQPQHF
clone_size: many
d_call: .
v_call: TRBV19
j_call: TRBJ1-5

cdr3_nt: TGTGCCAGCAGTTTCTACGGACAGACCGAAGAGACCCAGTACTTC
cdr3_aa: CASSFYGQTEETQYF
clone_size: .
d_call: .
v_call: TRBV12-3/TRBV12-4
j_call: TRBJ2-5

cdr3_nt: TGTGCCAGCAGCCCGGAGGGGGGCGTCGAGACCCAGTACTTC
cdr3_aa: CASSPEGGVETQYF
clone_size: few
d_call: .
v_call: TRBV7-3
j_call: TRBJ2-5

cdr3_nt: TGTGCCAGCAGTTTACGGGGGGATCCCTACGAGCAGTACTTC
cdr3_aa: CASSLRGDPYEQYF
clone_size: many
d_call: TRBD2
v_call: TRBV12-3/TRBV12-4
j_call: TRBJ2-7

cdr3_nt: TGTGCCAGCTCACCACAAGGGGCAGGGGGAGCAATCTACGAGCAGTACTTC
cdr3_aa: CASSPQGAGGAIYEQYF
clone_size: .
d_call: TRBD1
v_call: TRBV18
j_call: TRBJ2-7

cdr3_nt: TGTGCCATCAGTGTTGGGACAGGGGGCCGTGAAGAGACCCAGTACTTC
cdr3_aa: CAISVGTGGREETQYF
clone_size: many
d_call: TRBD1
v_call: TRBV10-3
j_call: TRBJ2-5

cdr3_nt: TGTGCCAGCAGCGTCCGGGACAGGGCAACGGGGGAGACCCAGTACTTC
cdr3_aa: CASSVRDRATGETQYF
clone_size: many
d_call: TRBD1
v_call: TRBV9
j_call: TRBJ2-5

cdr3_nt: TGTGCCAGCAGCCGTGTAACAGGCGACACCGGGGAGCTGTTTTTT
cdr3_aa: CASSRVTGDTGELFF
clone_size: many
d_call: .
v_call: TRBV5-5
j_call: TRBJ2-2

cdr3_nt: TGTGCCAGCGACCGGGCAGGGATAGAGACCCAGTACTTC
cdr3_aa: CASDRAGIETQYF
clone_size: .
d_call: .
v_call: TRBV2
j_call: TRBJ2-5

cdr3_nt: TGCAGTGCCCGGGGACTAGCGTTCTACGAGCAGTACTTC
cdr3_aa: CSARGLAFYEQYF
clone_size: many
d_call: TRBD2
v_call: TRBV20-1
j_call: TRBJ2-7

cdr3_nt: TGTGCCAGCGAGGGCGGGACACCTTATCAGCCCCAGCATTTT
cdr3_aa: CASEGGTPYQPQHF
clone_size: .
d_call: .
v_call: TRBV28
j_call: TRBJ1-5

cdr3_nt: TGTGCCAGCATTGGGGTTGGAGAGACCCAGTACTTC
cdr3_aa: CASIGVGETQYF
clone_size: many
d_call: .
v_call: TRBV2
j_call: TRBJ2-5

cdr3_nt: TGTGCCAGCAGTGTGGGGCTAGCGGGAAGCCACGAGCAGTACTTC
cdr3_aa: CASSVGLAGSHEQYF
clone_size: many
d_call: TRBD2
v_call: TRBV2
j_call: TRBJ2-7

cdr3_nt: TGTGCCACCAGCAGAGGGGAGGCTAGCGGGAGATACGAGCAGTACTTC
cdr3_aa: CATSRGEASGRYEQYF
clone_size: many
d_call: TRBD2
v_call: TRBV15
j_call: TRBJ2-7

cdr3_nt: TGCGCCAGCAGCTTGGGCCAGTCCGTCGGGGAGCTGTTTTTT
cdr3_aa: CASSLGQSVGELFF
clone_size: many
d_call: .
v_call: TRBV5-1
j_call: TRBJ2-2

cdr3_nt: TGTGCTAGTGGTTTGTCCCGGGGAGGCCAAGAGACCCAGTACTTC
cdr3_aa: CASGLSRGGQETQYF
clone_size: many
d_call: .
v_call: TRBV12-5
j_call: TRBJ2-5

cdr3_nt: TGTGCCAGCAGTGAAGGGGAGCGCACCGGGGAGCTGTTTTTT
cdr3_aa: CASSEGERTGELFF
clone_size: .
d_call: .
v_call: TRBV6-1
j_call: TRBJ2-2

cdr3_nt: TGTGCCAGCAGTTTTTCAGGGGTTGACGAGCAGTACTTC
cdr3_aa: CASSFSGVDEQYF
clone_size: many
d_call: .
v_call: TRBV12-3/TRBV12-4
j_call: TRBJ2-7

cdr3_nt: TGTGCCAGCAGCCAACTCGGTGTCGACGAGCAGTACTTC
cdr3_aa: CASSQLGVDEQYF
clone_size: many
d_call: .
v_call: TRBV12-3/TRBV12-4
j_call: TRBJ2-7

cdr3_nt: TGTGCCAGCAGTTTCGGTAGAGGATTCACAGATACGCAGTATTTT
cdr3_aa: CASSFGRGFTDTQYF
clone_size: many
d_call: .
v_call: TRBV28
j_call: TRBJ2-3

cdr3_nt: TGTGCCAGCACTTCTGGGGCTAGCGGGAGGGGTGCGACCCAGTACTTC
cdr3_aa: CASTSGASGRGATQYF
clone_size: many
d_call: TRBD2
v_call: TRBV12-3/TRBV12-4
j_call: TRBJ2-5

cdr3_nt: TGTGCCAGCAGTTTCAGGGGATATGGTTACGAGCAGTACTTC
cdr3_aa: CASSFRGYGYEQYF
clone_size: many
d_call: .
v_call: TRBV27
j_call: TRBJ2-7

cdr3_nt: TGTGCCAGCAGTGAATACAGGGGATCGCGAGAGACCCAGTACTTC
cdr3_aa: CASSEYRGSRETQYF
clone_size: many
d_call: TRBD1
v_call: TRBV12-3/TRBV12-4
j_call: TRBJ2-5

cdr3_nt: TGTGCCATCACGGCCGACAGGCAAGAGACCCAGTACTTC
cdr3_aa: CAITADRQETQYF
clone_size: .
d_call: .
v_call: TRBV10-3
j_call: TRBJ2-5

cdr3_nt: TGCAGTGCTACCCCGGGGTTGGGGAACACCGGGGAGCTGTTTTTT
cdr3_aa: CSATPGLGNTGELFF
clone_size: many
d_call: .
v_call: TRBV20-1
j_call: TRBJ2-2

cdr3_nt: TGTGCCAGTAGACCAGGGGGTTCGGGGACCCAGTACTTC
cdr3_aa: CASRPGGSGTQYF
clone_size: .
d_call: TRBD1
v_call: TRBV2
j_call: TRBJ2-5

cdr3_nt: TGCGCCAGCAGTGGGGGACCAGCGGAGACCCAGTACTTC
cdr3_aa: CASSGGPAETQYF
clone_size: many
d_call: .
v_call: TRBV10-1
j_call: TRBJ2-5

cdr3_nt: TGCAGTGCTAGCGGGGTTTCTGAAGCTTTCTTT
cdr3_aa: CSASGVSEAFF
clone_size: many
d_call: .
v_call: TRBV20-1
j_call: TRBJ1-1

cdr3_nt: TGTGCCAGCAGTGAAGACAGGCCGGGCCGTTCACCCCTCCACTTT
cdr3_aa: CASSEDRPGRSPLHF
clone_size: many
d_call: .
v_call: TRBV2
j_call: TRBJ1-6

cdr3_nt: TGCAGTGCTAGCAGGGGGCATGCCCTGTTGAAAGTCAGGCAGTACTTC
cdr3_aa: CSASRGHALLKVRQYF
clone_size: many
d_call: TRBD1
v_call: TRBV20-1
j_call: TRBJ2-7

cdr3_nt: TGTGCCAGCTCCGGGGGCAGTGATACTTCTGGGGCCAACGTCCTGACTTTC
cdr3_aa: CASSGGSDTSGANVLTF
clone_size: many
d_call: .
v_call: TRBV5-2
j_call: TRBJ2-6

cdr3_nt: TGTGCCAGCAGTTTCTACGGACTGTTCTACGAGCAGTACTTC
cdr3_aa: CASSFYGLFYEQYF
clone_size: many
d_call: .
v_call: TRBV28
j_call: TRBJ2-7

cdr3_nt: TGCAGCGGTATGAGGTCTGGAAACACCATATATTTT
cdr3_aa: CSGMRSGNTIYF
clone_size: many
d_call: .
v_call: TRBV29-1
j_call: TRBJ1-3

cdr3_nt: TGTGCCAGCAGTCCTTTCATCCAGGGCTACGAGCAGTACTTC
cdr3_aa: CASSPFIQGYEQYF
clone_size: many
d_call: .
v_call: TRBV28
j_call: TRBJ2-7

cdr3_nt: TGCAGTGCTAGGGACGGCGGGGAGCCCCAGCATTTT
cdr3_aa: CSARDGGEPQHF
clone_size: many
d_call: .
v_call: TRBV20-1
j_call: TRBJ1-5

cdr3_nt: TGTGCCAGCAGTTTGGCCCCGGGGCCAGGGCACGAGCAGTACTTC
cdr3_aa: CASSLAPGPGHEQYF
clone_size: many
d_call: .
v_call: TRBV28
j_call: TRBJ2-7

cdr3_nt: TGTGCCATCAGTGGGGCACAGTTGAACACTGAAGCTTTCTTT
cdr3_aa: CAISGAQLNTEAFF
clone_size: many
d_call: .
v_call: TRBV10-3
j_call: TRBJ1-1

cdr3_nt: TGTGCCAGCAGTTTCACAGGGGGCACCGGGGAGCTGTTTTTT
cdr3_aa: CASSFTGGTGELFF
clone_size: many
d_call: TRBD1
v_call: TRBV27
j_call: TRBJ2-2

cdr3_nt: TGTGCCAGCAGCGACAGGGACGGCTACACCTTC
cdr3_aa: CASSDRDGYTF
clone_size: .
d_call: TRBD1
v_call: TRBV7-9
j_call: TRBJ1-2

cdr3_nt: TGCGCCAGCAGTAAGTTGGCGACAGGGGTTTACGAGCAGTACTTC
cdr3_aa: CASSKLATGVYEQYF
clone_size: .
d_call: TRBD1
v_call: TRBV5-1
j_call: TRBJ2-7